The clone carrying this T cell receptor beta chain was recorded a few times. Its cognate antigen is unknown. The data originate from a study of OX40 agonist ivuxolimab in advanced cancers. Regarding the study as a whole: Antigen specificity of clonally expanded peripheral T cells was not established. Compared with CD4+, CD8+ T cells on average had more expanded clones.

V gave up 0 bases and J gave up 7 bases, with 9 bases separating them. Germline assignment: CDR1 GTSNPN and CDR2 SVGIG (reference sequence). The CDR3 runs to 13 residues. The method was immunoSEQ multiplex PCR; TCRdb's version includes in-frame clones alone and lacks a portion of them. Of tens of thousands of clones in the sample, around 84% are singletons; the top ten hold 0.8% to 1%. The chain links TRBV30 to TRBJ1-4; no clear D. The TCR was taken from an adult with an advanced solid tumor such as melanoma, head and neck, liver or kidney cancer. The material was CD4+ or CD8+ T cells sorted from blood, obtained in a trial of the OX40 agonist ivuxolimab. DNA for the CDR3: TGTGCCTGGAGTGTAACGGTGGGTGAAAAACTGTTTTTT. Residues: CAWSVTVGEKLFF.